One and the same sample provided the 25 T cell receptor beta chains below, sequenced in a study of human T cells and chemical hapten exposure. TCRdb recomputed calls from the RACE reads with MiXCR, one row per CDR3 protein. Of tens of thousands of distinct CDR3 sequences listed, 8.5% to 10% are singletons. Time point noted: patch test 2, 6 weeks after DPC sensitization. The treatment was: therapeutic diphenylcyclopropenone sensitization with weekly scalp DPC. Total RNA extraction was carried out from unfractionated whole blood. The input for sequencing was whole blood, taken in connection with sensitization to the hapten diphenylcyclopropenone (DPC). The receptor source for this set is a woman aged 30 to 39 with alopecia areata. Some clones in this sample may be carry-over from other donors' samples.

This clonotype has only a few counts. The chain uses TRBV6-5 and TRBJ2-5; D gene ambiguous. The V and J ends lost 4 bases and 0 bases respectively, with 6 bases between them. Germline-derived CDR1 and CDR2 are MNHEY and SVGAGI. The CDR3 contains 13 residues. The CDR3 region is CASSSPDQETQYF. In DNA, the CDR3 is TGTGCCAGCAGTTCCCCAGACCAAGAGACCCAGTACTTC.

This clonotype came up a few times. This chain links TRBV12-3 or TRBV12-4 with TRBJ1-5; TRBD1 aligns across 9 bases. V gave up 3 bases and J gave up 3 bases; unmatched junction bases: 3. This CDR3 region has 15 residues. The CDR3 loop reads CASSFGTGYNQPQHF. DNA for the CDR3: TGTGCCAGCAGTTTCGGGACAGGGTACAATCAGCCCCAGCATTTT.

This clonotype was counted a few times. The chain carries TRBV12-3 or TRBV12-4 and TRBJ2-3; the D gene is possibly TRBD2 (6 bases). With 2 bases removed from V and 8 bases from J, the gap between germline ends came to 11 bases. The CDR3 covers 13 residues. DNA of the CDR3: TGTGCCAGCAGTTTATCGGGACTGCCTACGCAGTATTTT. This translates into CASSLSGLPTQYF.

In its sample, this clonotype was seen many times. This chain connects TRBV11-1 to TRBJ2-3; tentatively, D is TRBD1 (5 bases). The length of the CDR3 is 18 residues. V was clipped by 4 bases and J by 2 bases, with 22 bases between them. Germline CDR1 and CDR2: SGHAT and FQDESV (reference sequence). CDR3: CASSSHPRQRQPTDTQYF. CDR3 nucleotide sequence: TGTGCCAGCAGCTCCCACCCAAGACAGAGACAGCCCACAGATACGCAGTATTTT.

The gene calls are TRBV6-6 and TRBJ2-5, with no clear D. Germline values: CDR1 MNHNY, CDR2 SVGAGI (reference sequence). This CDR3 has 13 residues. V was pared by 6 bases and J by 5 bases, with 13 bases between. CDR3 residues: CASSRFGRETQYF. The CDR3, as DNA: TGTGCCAGCAGCCGATTTGGGCGGGAGACCCAGTACTTC.

The V gene is TRBV7-2, the J gene TRBJ1-5; D remains ambiguous. CDR3 length: 15 amino acids. Looked up from germline, CDR1 is SGHTA and CDR2 is FQGNSA. V dropped 2 bases and J dropped 5 bases, with 13 bases sitting between them. In nucleotides, the CDR3 is TGTGCCAGCAGCTTAAACGTGCGTCCATATCAGCCCCAGCATTTT. Residues: CASSLNVRPYQPQHF.

The chain uses TRBV5-4 and TRBJ1-3; unclear D gene. V lost 4 bases, J lost 0 bases, and 14 bases lay in between. Germline values: CDR1 SGHNT, CDR2 YYREEE (reference sequence). This CDR3 spans 16 amino acids. DNA for the CDR3: TGTGCCAGCAGCCGTCGCGACGAAATCTCTGGAAACACCATATATTTT. The encoded protein is CASSRRDEISGNTIYF.

The V call is TRBV12-3 or TRBV12-4, the J call TRBJ1-5; the D gene is possibly TRBD1 (6 bases). There are 15 residues in the CDR3. V lost 1 base, J lost 7 bases, and 14 bases lay in between. The CDR3, as DNA: TGTGCCAGCAGTTTAGTTGGGGGGCTTGGGCAGCCCCAGCATTTT. Translated: CASSLVGGLGQPQHF.

The chain recombines TRBV2 with TRBJ2-7; 7 positions match TRBD1. In germline, CDR1 is SNHLY, CDR2 FYNNEI. CDR3 size: 13 residues. V dropped 10 bases and J dropped 0; count of bases not matched to a gene: 6. The CDR3 DNA reads TGTGCCAACGTACAGGGGCCCTCCTACGAGCAGTACTTC. Translating gives CANVQGPSYEQYF.

This clonotype was counted only a few times. The J gene is TRBJ1-5, the V gene TRBV28, with D unclear. Germline V lookup: CDR1 MDHEN, CDR2 SYDVKM. Trimming removed 7 bases from V and 7 bases from J, with 11 bases in between. CDR3 size: 12 residues. The CDR3 region is CASKKNSQPQHF. DNA of the CDR3: TGTGCCAGCAAGAAGAATAGCCAGCCCCAGCATTTT.

This clonotype was counted ten times or more. V gene TRBV20-1 combines with J gene TRBJ2-5, with 8 positions matching TRBD1. CDR3 size: 13 residues. Losses at the gene ends were 3 bases for V and 3 bases for J; bases not matched to a gene: 3. Germline lookup yields CDR1 DFQATT and CDR2 SNEGSKA (reference sequence). In DNA form, the CDR3 reads TGCAGTGCTAGGCGACAGGGGAAAGAGACCCAGTACTTC. It translates to CSARRQGKETQYF.

The J gene is TRBJ2-7, the V gene TRBV20-1; TRBD1 might be the D (5 bases). The CDR3 is 11 amino acids. The germline V gene encodes CDR1 DFQATT and CDR2 SNEGSKA (reference sequence). Between the trimmed V and J ends, which lost 4 bases and 3 bases, there was a span of 7 bases. The CDR3 is CSAKTDYEQYF. The CDR3, as DNA: TGCAGTGCTAAGACAGACTACGAGCAGTACTTC.

This chain connects TRBV18 to TRBJ1-3, with D unclear. Trimming removed 6 bases from V and 0 bases from J, with 9 bases in between. The germline CDR1 and CDR2 sequences are KGHSH and LQKENI. The CDR3 has 14 amino acids. DNA of the CDR3: TGTGCCAGCTCTGACTCGGGCTCTGGAAACACCATATATTTT. It is translated as CASSDSGSGNTIYF.

This chain joins TRBV28 and TRBJ2-1, with unresolved D. This CDR3 region has 12 residues. CDR1 and CDR2 from the germline V gene are MDHEN and SYDVKM. The V gene lost 2 bases and the J gene lost 10 bases, with 9 bases spanning the gap. As DNA, the CDR3 is TGTGCCAGCAGTTTAGCTCTCCGGGAGCAGTTCTTC. Its translation is CASSLALREQFF.

This clonotype was seen many times. This chain uses TRBV28 with TRBJ2-5; 9 nucleotides line up with TRBD2. Germline V gene lookup returns CDR1 MDHEN and CDR2 SYDVKM. With 1 base clipped from V and 6 bases from J, the junction kept 3 bases outside the gene matches. The CDR3 contains 14 residues. The DNA of the CDR3 is TGTGCCAGCAGTTTATTAAGCGGGAGGAAGACCCAGTACTTC. Protein sequence: CASSLLSGRKTQYF.

The chain has TRBV7-6 and TRBJ2-5; perhaps TRBD2 as D (5 bases). Trimming removed 5 bases from V and 5 bases from J, with 18 bases in between. The length of the CDR3 is 15 residues. Germline CDR1 SGHVS, CDR2 FNYEAQ. The CDR3 coding sequence is TGTGCCAGCAGCCCGACATTCAGCGGTGATGAGACCCAGTACTTC. It codes for CASSPTFSGDETQYF. The full variable domain, rest sourced from reference TRBV7-6 and TRBJ2-5, is GAGVSQSPRYKVTKRGQDVALRCDPISGHVSLYWYRQALGQGPEFLTYFNYEAQQDKSGLPNDRFSAERPEGSISTLTIQRTEQRDSAMYRCASSPTFSGDETQYFGPGTRLLVL.

This clonotype came up a few times. This chain uses TRBV3-1 with TRBJ2-7, with TRBD1 identical over 7 bases. Germline lookup yields CDR1 LGHDT and CDR2 YNNKEL (reference sequence). The V and J ends lost 3 bases and 4 bases, in that order; junction bases with no gene match: 6. CDR3 length equals 14 residues. The CDR3 is CASSQRDREYEQYF. Here the CDR3 DNA reads TGTGCCAGCAGCCAGAGGGACAGAGAATACGAGCAGTACTTC.

Ten or more counts support this clonotype. The V gene is TRBV7-8, the J gene TRBJ2-1; D unclear. V lost 0 bases and J lost 7, with 7 bases in between. The germline V gene encodes CDR1 SGHVS and CDR2 FQNEAQ. This CDR3 is built from 13 residues. CDR3: CASSLAPRNEQFF. The CDR3 region has the DNA TGTGCCAGCAGCTTAGCCCCTCGGAATGAGCAGTTCTTC.

This clonotype has ten or more counts. V gene TRBV7-9 combines with J gene TRBJ2-4; 10 bases are a match to TRBD1. Germline assignment: CDR1 SEHNR and CDR2 FQNEAQ (reference sequence). Unmatched junction bases numbered 4, after V lost 4 bases and J lost 4 bases. This CDR3 is 15 amino acids long. DNA for the CDR3: TGTGCCAGCAGCTCTTCGGGACAGGGGAAAAACATTCAGTACTTC. Translation gives CASSSSGQGKNIQYF.

This clonotype turned up a few times. This chain joins TRBV28 and TRBJ2-2; tentatively, D is TRBD1 or TRBD2 (6 bases each). Germline V gene sequence: CDR1 MDHEN, CDR2 SYDVKM. CDR3 length: 16 amino acids. This CDR3 is CAAERRDEGEAGELFF. CDR3 sequence (DNA): TGTGCGGCCGAGAGGAGAGATGAGGGGGAGGCCGGGGAGCTGTTTTTT.

V is TRBV10-2 and J is TRBJ2-5; 11 nucleotides align to TRBD1. Germline CDR1 is WSHSY and CDR2 is SAAADI. V dropped 3 bases and J dropped 5; count of bases not matched to a gene: 5. CDR3 length: 15 residues. In nucleotides, the CDR3 is TGCGCCAGCAGTGATAGGGACAGGGGGTCGGAGACCCAGTACTTC. Protein product: CASSDRDRGSETQYF.

This clonotype was seen more than once but under ten times. The gene calls are TRBV14 and TRBJ2-7; D might be TRBD1 (6 bases). This CDR3 comprises 14 residues. CDR1 is SGHDN and CDR2 is FVKESK in the germline V gene. Trimming removed 1 base from V and 1 base from J, with 8 bases in between. The CDR3 DNA is TGTGCCAGCAGCCAAGTTACAGGGTCCTACGAGCAGTACTTC. Translating it yields CASSQVTGSYEQYF.

This clonotype has more than one count but fewer than ten. This chain joins TRBV29-1 and TRBJ2-1; 11 nucleotides line up with TRBD1. The CDR3 is 13 residues long. CDR1 is SQVTM, CDR2 ANQGSEA, per germline. J was trimmed by 6 bases and V by 7 bases; bases with no gene match: 5. DNA of the CDR3: TGCAGCGCTGGGGACAGGGGGGCCAATGAGCAGTTCTTC. Translation gives CSAGDRGANEQFF.

This clonotype turned up a few times. J is TRBJ2-7 and V is TRBV6-6; 8 bases are shared with TRBD1. The CDR3 covers 14 residues. In germline, CDR1 is MNHNY, CDR2 SVGAGI (reference sequence). Trimming removed 3 bases from V and 3 bases from J; junction bases left unmatched: 4. CDR3: CASSYQGALYEQYF. The CDR3, as DNA: TGTGCCAGCAGTTATCAGGGGGCTCTCTACGAGCAGTACTTC.

The V and J genes are TRBV6-2 or TRBV6-3 and TRBJ1-2, with 7 nucleotides matching TRBD1. Trimming took 6 bases from V and 4 from J; bases not matched to a gene: 8. The germline CDR1 and CDR2 sequences are MNHEY and SVGEGT. The CDR3 is 14 residues long. The CDR3 nucleotides are TGTGCCAGCAGCCCCATAACAGGGGCCTATGGCTACACCTTC. Amino acid sequence: CASSPITGAYGYTF.